There are many counts of the clone carrying this T cell receptor (beta chain). This sample was taken from a study of early T cells in non-severe SARS-CoV-2 infection. The CDR3 consists of 17 residues. In germline, CDR1 is LNHDA, CDR2 SQIVND (reference sequence). V was clipped by 7 bases and J by 7 bases, with 28 bases between them. Individual cDNA molecules carried attached unique molecular identifiers. TCRdb analysed the 5' RACE reads with MiXCR anew, one entry per CDR3 protein. The top ten hold around 4% of the sample, which has tens of thousands of distinct CDR3 sequences, 5% seen once. The clonotype was recovered from an adult who was a healthcare worker with PCR-confirmed SARS-CoV-2 infection or an uninfected control (not recorded which). Sequenced: whole blood. The chain employs TRBV19 and TRBJ1-2, with a possible D match to TRBD1 (5 bases). Here the CDR3 DNA reads TGTGCCAGTATGGTTGGTAGCGGGACCCTGGGAGAGCGTGGCTACACCTTC. It yields the protein CASMVGSGTLGERGYTF.